This TCR beta chain was captured by sequencing in a study of blood T cell repertoires in COVID-19. Study overall: T cells, B-cell-depleted T cells, or PBMCs provided the cDNA or gDNA that served as material.

J was trimmed by 4 bases and V by 5 bases; bases with no gene match: 13. The CDR3 covers 18 residues. Germline assignment: CDR1 MNHEY and CDR2 SMNVEV (reference sequence). The protocol was immunoSEQ multiplex PCR, while the TCRdb copy is restricted to in-frame clones and leaves out a portion. The sample lists some 300,000 clones; approximately 90% were seen once. This chain connects TRBV27 to TRBJ2-5, with 13 nucleotides matching TRBD2. The sequencing sample was made of peripheral blood. This clonotype was sampled from a woman aged 25 to 39 who had recovered from COVID-19. CDR3 loop: CASSPRLTSGGAGETQYF. The CDR3 bases are TGTGCCAGCAGTCCGCGACTCACTAGCGGGGGGGCGGGAGAGACCCAGTACTTC.